This TCR beta chain was documented in a study of response to subunit inactivated influenza vaccine. The CDR3 runs to 14 residues. Germline CDR1 and CDR2: DFQATT and SNEGSKA (reference sequence). Trimming left V 0 bases short and J 9 bases short, with 14 bases between. Via MiXCR, TCRdb re-called the RT-PCR reads, giving one row per CDR3 protein. Of about 800,000 distinct CDR3 sequences in the sample, less than 25% were seen once. This clonotype was seen more than once but under ten times. Its target is unknown. Study-wide results and limits: New T cells are recruited in small numbers by each seasonal influenza vaccination, according to the authors' suggestion.

The chain couples TRBV20-1 to TRBJ2-2; D remains ambiguous. The receptor was isolated from a man aged 45-65 years who received an inactivated influenza vaccine. Specimen: PBMCs from blood, collected 5 days after vaccination. Here the CDR3 reads CSARDRLGIRELFF. DNA for the CDR3: TGCAGTGCTAGAGATCGGCTTGGAATTAGGGAGCTGTTTTTT.